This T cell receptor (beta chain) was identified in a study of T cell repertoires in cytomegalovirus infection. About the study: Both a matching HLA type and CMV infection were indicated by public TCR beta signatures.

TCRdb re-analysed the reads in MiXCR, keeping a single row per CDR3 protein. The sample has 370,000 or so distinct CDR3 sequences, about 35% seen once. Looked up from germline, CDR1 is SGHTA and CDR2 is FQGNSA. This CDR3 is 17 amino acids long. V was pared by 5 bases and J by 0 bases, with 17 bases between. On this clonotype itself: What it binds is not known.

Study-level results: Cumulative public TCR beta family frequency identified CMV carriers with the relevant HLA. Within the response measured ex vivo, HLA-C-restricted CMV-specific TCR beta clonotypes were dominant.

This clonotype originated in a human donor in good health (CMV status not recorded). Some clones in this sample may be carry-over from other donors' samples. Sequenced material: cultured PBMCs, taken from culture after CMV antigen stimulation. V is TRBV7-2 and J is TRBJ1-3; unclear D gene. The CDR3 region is CASSISAARASGNTIYF. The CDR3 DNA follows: TGTGCCAGCAGCATTAGCGCCGCTCGGGCCTCTGGAAACACCATATATTTT.